This T cell receptor (beta chain) was obtained from a study of CD8 T cells in Susac syndrome. Reverse transcription of about 0.45 to 1 ug RNA was performed with random hexamers. An immunoSEQ multiplex PCR generated amplified TCR beta CDR3 products spanning 54 Vbeta and 13 Jbeta. MiXCR, applied by TCRdb to the immunoSEQ multiplex PCR reads, yields one record per CDR3 protein. This sample yields 150,000 to 200,000 distinct CDR3 sequences, of which about 95% are seen a single time; about 0.1% belongs to the top ten. Controls were drawn from healthy donors and were matched for age and sex. TEMRA cells were FACS-enriched and CD8+ and CD4+ T cells negatively isolated. On this clonotype itself: As yet, its antigen is unknown.

V was clipped by 6 bases and J by 1 base, with 9 bases between them. The germline gives CDR1 SGHVS, CDR2 FNYEAQ. The CDR3 has 14 residues. Findings of the study overall: Only a relatively small number of individuals were included in the TCR sequencing and HLA analysis.

This clonotype originated in a human donor in good health. V usage is TRBV7-6 and J usage is TRBJ2-2, with D possibly being TRBD1 (6 bases). The specimen was CD4+ T cells from PBMCs. The chain's CDR3 is CASRTTGNTGELFF. CDR3 nucleotide sequence: TGTGCCAGCAGGACGACAGGGAACACCGGGGAGCTGTTTTTT.